This TCR beta chain appears in the sequencing data of a study of CXCR3-negative and CXCR3-positive naive CD8 T cells. The CDR3 contains 20 residues. In germline, CDR1 is SGHTA, CDR2 FQGNSA. As concerns this clonotype: What it binds is not known.

Libraries were UMI-labeled 5' RACE TRB cDNA. TCRdb reprocessed the 5' RACE reads, keeping one entry per CDR3 protein, no DNA. The repertoire table contains tens of thousands of distinct CDR3 sequences. Study-wide points: Similar TRBV-TRBJ gene usage was seen in naive CXCR3-negative and CXCR3-positive cells, but not in memory cells. Hydrophobicity was higher for TRB CDR3s found in CXCR3-positive naive cells than in CXCR3-negative naive cells.

The gene calls are TRBV7-2 and TRBJ2-3; checking the TCRdb D call of TRBD2 is not possible without DNA. The receptor's source is a human donor in good health. Some clones in this sample may be carry-over from other donors' samples. The sequencing input was naive CXCR3+ CD8+ T cells from blood. Subset described: CD45RO-CCR7+CD27+CD95- naive CD8+ T cells expressing CXCR3 (TNR3+). The CDR3: CASSLVAAAGGPGGTDTQYF.